The rows below give T cell receptor beta chains drawn from one sample of a study of blood T cell repertoires in COVID-19. Some clones are missing from TCRdb's copy, which holds only in-frame ones; the method was immunoSEQ multiplex PCR. The sample records some 250,000 clones, roughly 80% being singletons. The sequenced sample consisted of peripheral blood. The source is a woman older than 75 with COVID-19, enrolled during active disease. Both conserved end residues are part of each CDR3. Not all rows give a size; the values are once, few, many and, for expanded clones, a class.

clone size	V gene	J gene	CDR3 protein
-	TRBV11-2	TRBJ2-3	CASSLDPLRVSTDTQYF
-	TRBV29-1	TRBJ2-5	CSLGDRQETQYF
-	TRBV5-1	TRBJ1-4	CASSLDREKLFF
-	TRBV18	TRBJ1-3	CASSLGTERSGNTIYF
-	TRBV5-1	TRBJ1-4	CASSLGQGGEKLFF
few	TRBV4-2	TRBJ1-5	CASSQAGSPSGAQHF
-	TRBV12-5	TRBJ2-3	CASGGGLAGDTQYF
-	TRBV7-3	TRBJ2-3	CASSLRTGGKDTQYF
-	TRBV27	TRBJ1-6	CASSFRQGPNSPLHF
-	TRBV5-5	TRBJ2-1	CASSFFSGSPHSVF
-	TRBV7-8	TRBJ2-2	CASSFRGGADGELFF
-	TRBV4-2	TRBJ1-5	CASSQEPGGWGQPQHF
-	TRBV7-9	TRBJ1-5	CASSSTGFQPQHF
-	TRBV6-5	TRBJ1-1	CASSFMTGRDTEAFF
-	TRBV24-1	TRBJ2-1	CAKLAGRSYNEQFF
-	TRBV11-2	TRBJ1-2	CASSLGRGSYTF
-	TRBV7-9	TRBJ1-6	CASSLGGGISPLHF
-	TRBV5-1	TRBJ2-7	CASSLGGQGAERKYF
-	TRBV5-1	TRBJ2-2	CASTTDKGGTGELFF
-	TRBV5-1	TRBJ2-5	CASSSGTGRETQYF
-	TRBV7-3	TRBJ2-1	CASSLRPAGGGNEQFF
-	TRBV6-1	TRBJ1-1	CASSEGDRVTEAFF
-	TRBV30	TRBJ2-5	CAWGPGTGKQETQYF
-	TRBV24-1	TRBJ2-7	CATSGGLAGAHGYEQYF
-	TRBV29-1	TRBJ1-1	CSVETRTEAFF
few	TRBV6-5	TRBJ1-3	CASSFGGDTIYF
few	TRBV4-3	TRBJ1-5	CASSPGTGDNQPQHF
-	TRBV5-1	TRBJ1-2	CASSLQGGAVNYGYTF
-	TRBV5-1	TRBJ2-1	CASSFTGSEQFF
-	TRBV28	TRBJ2-7	CASSQREYEQYF
-	TRBV5-1	TRBJ1-1	CASSVTGGTEAFF
-	TRBV18	TRBJ2-7	CASSPHRESSYEQYF
-	TRBV5-1	TRBJ2-7	CASSFRENYEQYF
few	TRBV5-1	TRBJ2-3	CASRPTDRGFNTQYF
-	TRBV28	TRBJ2-3	CASSSGTTTDTQYF
-	TRBV24-1	TRBJ1-5	CATSGRGGQPQHF
-	TRBV4-1	TRBJ1-2	CASSQTGDPTYGYTF
-	TRBV6-2/TRBV6-3	TRBJ1-2	CASSRRGTGGSYGYTF
few	TRBV3-1/TRBV3-2	TRBJ1-5	CASSQGQRQPQHF
-	TRBV2	TRBJ2-2	CASKRQGTGELFF
-	TRBV30	TRBJ1-1	CAWSKPDRDSEAFF
-	TRBV7-8	TRBJ2-1	CASSLNYNEQFF
-	TRBV30	TRBJ1-1	CAWSARGTEAFF
-	TRBV2	TRBJ2-2	CASRKTGSSGELFF
-	TRBV18	TRBJ2-1	CASSTRSTGTRDEQFF
once	TRBV28	TRBJ1-1	CASNRLDTRAFF
few	TRBV27	TRBJ1-1	CASSLEWRQTQGTEAFF
-	TRBV7-6	TRBJ2-1	CASSLSQGFTMQQFF
-	TRBV5-4	TRBJ2-6	CASSPGGGSGANVLTF